There are many counts of the clone carrying this T cell receptor (beta chain). Its antigen remains unidentified. This sample was taken from a study of T cell repertoires in cytomegalovirus infection. Study summary: Indications of both CMV infection and matching HLA type were provided by public TCR beta signatures.

Study observations and caveats: Dominant in the ex vivo response were TCR beta clonotypes restricted by HLA-C and specific for CMV.

TCRdb itself ran the reads through MiXCR, one entry per CDR3 protein. Of around 43,000 distinct CDR3 sequences listed, 20% to 25% are singletons. Specimen: PBMCs, sequenced either directly or after in vitro stimulation (not recorded which). This TCR was sampled from a human donor in good health (CMV status not recorded). Some clones in this sample may be carry-over from other donors' samples.

The DNA for the CDR3 is TGTGCCAGTAGTATAAGACTAGCGGGGGACAACACCGGGGAGCTGTTTTTT. As protein: CASSIRLAGDNTGELFF. The J gene is TRBJ2-2, the V gene TRBV19; 12 bases are a match to TRBD2. The CDR3 sequence is 17 residues long. Germline V CDR1 and CDR2: LNHDA, SQIVND (reference sequence). After removal of 2 bases from V and 2 bases from J, the junction contained 3 bases not matched to a gene.